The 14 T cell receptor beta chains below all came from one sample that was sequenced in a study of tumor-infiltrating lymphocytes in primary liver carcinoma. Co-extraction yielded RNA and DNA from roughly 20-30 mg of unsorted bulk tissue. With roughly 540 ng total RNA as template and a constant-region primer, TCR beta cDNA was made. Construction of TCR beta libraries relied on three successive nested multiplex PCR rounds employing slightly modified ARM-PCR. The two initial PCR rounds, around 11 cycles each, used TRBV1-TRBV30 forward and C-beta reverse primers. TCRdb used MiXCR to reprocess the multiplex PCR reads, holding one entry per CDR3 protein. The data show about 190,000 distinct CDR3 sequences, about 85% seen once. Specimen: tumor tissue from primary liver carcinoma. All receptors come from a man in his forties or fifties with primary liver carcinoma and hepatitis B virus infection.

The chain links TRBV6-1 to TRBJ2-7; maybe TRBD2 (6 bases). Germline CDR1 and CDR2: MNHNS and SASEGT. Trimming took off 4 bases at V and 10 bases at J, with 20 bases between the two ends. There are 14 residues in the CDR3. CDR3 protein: CASSGRGKNYNQYF. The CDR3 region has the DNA TGTGCCAGCAGTGGGAGGGGTAAGAACTACAATCAGTACTTC.

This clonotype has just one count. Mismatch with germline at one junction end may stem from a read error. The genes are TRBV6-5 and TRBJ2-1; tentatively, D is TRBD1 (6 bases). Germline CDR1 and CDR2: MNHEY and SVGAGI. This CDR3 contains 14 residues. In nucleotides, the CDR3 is TGTGCCAGTAGTCTACAGGGATCATACAATGAGCACTTCTTC. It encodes CASSLQGSYNEHFF.

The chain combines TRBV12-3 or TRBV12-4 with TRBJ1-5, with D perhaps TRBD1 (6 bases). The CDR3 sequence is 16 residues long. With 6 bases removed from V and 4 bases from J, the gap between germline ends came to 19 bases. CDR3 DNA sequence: TGTGCCAGCAGAAACTTTCGGGGGGCCGCTAATCAGCCCCAGCATTTT. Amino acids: CASRNFRGAANQPQHF.

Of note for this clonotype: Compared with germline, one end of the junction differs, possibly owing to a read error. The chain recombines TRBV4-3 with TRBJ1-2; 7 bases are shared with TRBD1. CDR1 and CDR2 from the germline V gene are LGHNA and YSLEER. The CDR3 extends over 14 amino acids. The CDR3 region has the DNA TGCGCCAGCAGCCAACCCGGGACAGTGAATGGCGACACCTTC. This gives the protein CASSQPGTVNGDTF.

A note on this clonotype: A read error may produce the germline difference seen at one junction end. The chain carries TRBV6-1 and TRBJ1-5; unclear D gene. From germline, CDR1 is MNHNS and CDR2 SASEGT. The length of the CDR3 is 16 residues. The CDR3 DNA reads TGTGCCAGCAGTGGGCGAGAGGGAGTTAGCAATCAGCCCCAGCGTTTT. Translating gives CASSGREGVSNQPQRF.

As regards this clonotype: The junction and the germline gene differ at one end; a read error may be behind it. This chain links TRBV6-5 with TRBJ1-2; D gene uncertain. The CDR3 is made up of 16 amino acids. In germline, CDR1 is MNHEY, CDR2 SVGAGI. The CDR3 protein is CTSRSGVGVVNYGYTF. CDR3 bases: TGTACCAGCAGATCCGGGGTCGGGGTCGTCAACTATGGCTACACCTTC.

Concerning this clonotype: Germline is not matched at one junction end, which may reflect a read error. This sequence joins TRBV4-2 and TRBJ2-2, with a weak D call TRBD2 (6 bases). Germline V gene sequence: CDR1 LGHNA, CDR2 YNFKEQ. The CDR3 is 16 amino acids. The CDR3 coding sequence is TGTGCAAGCAGCCAAGATCCTAGCGATAACACCGGGGAGCTGTTTTTT. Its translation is CASSQDPSDNTGELFF.

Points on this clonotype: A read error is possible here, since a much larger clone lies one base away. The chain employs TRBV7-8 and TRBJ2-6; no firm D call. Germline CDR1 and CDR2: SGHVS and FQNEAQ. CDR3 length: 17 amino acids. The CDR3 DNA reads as TGTGCCAGCAGCCATCGCGGCAGGTCTAGTGGGACCAACGTCCTGACTTTC. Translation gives CASSHRGRSSGTNVLTF.

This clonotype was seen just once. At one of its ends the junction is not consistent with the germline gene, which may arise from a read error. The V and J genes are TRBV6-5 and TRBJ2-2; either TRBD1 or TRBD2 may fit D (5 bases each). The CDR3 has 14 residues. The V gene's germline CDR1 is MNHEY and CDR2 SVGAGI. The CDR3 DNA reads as TGTGCCAGAAGTTACATGGCGGACACCGGGAAGCTGTTTTTT. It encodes CARSYMADTGKLFF.

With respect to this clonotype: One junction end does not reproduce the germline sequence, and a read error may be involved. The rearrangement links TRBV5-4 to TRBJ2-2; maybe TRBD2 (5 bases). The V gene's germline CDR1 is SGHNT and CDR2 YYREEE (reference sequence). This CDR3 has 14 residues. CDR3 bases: TGTGCCAACAGCCCTAGTATGTCGCCCGGGGAGCTGTCTTTT. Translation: CANSPSMSPGELSF. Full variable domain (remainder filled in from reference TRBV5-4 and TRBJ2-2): ETGVTQSPTHLIKTRGQQVTLRCSSQSGHNTVSWYQQALGQGPQFIFQYYREEENGRGNFPPRFSGLQFPNYSSELNVNALELDDSALYLCANSPSMSPGELSFGEGSRLTVL.

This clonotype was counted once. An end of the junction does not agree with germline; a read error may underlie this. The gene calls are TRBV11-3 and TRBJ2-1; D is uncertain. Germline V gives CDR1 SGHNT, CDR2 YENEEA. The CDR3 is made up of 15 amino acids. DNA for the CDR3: TGTGCCGGCAGCCCCCTCTTTGCTGTGAGCAATGAACAGTTCTTC. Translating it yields CAGSPLFAVSNEQFF. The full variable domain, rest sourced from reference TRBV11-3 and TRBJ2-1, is EAGVVQSPRYKIIEKKQPVAFWCNPISGHNTLYWYLQNLGQGPELLIRYENEEAVDDSQLPKDRFSAERLKGVDSTLKIQPAELGDSAVYLCAGSPLFAVSNEQFFGPGTRLTVL.

In nucleotides, the CDR3 is TGTGCCAGCAGCCGGACGCGTAGAGGGCAGTACTTC. Protein: CASSRTRRGQYF. The chain employs TRBV7-9 and TRBJ2-7; no reliable D call. CDR1 is SEHNR and CDR2 is FQNEAQ in the germline V gene (reference sequence). V was pared by 5 bases and J by 9 bases, with 14 bases between. There are 12 residues in the CDR3.

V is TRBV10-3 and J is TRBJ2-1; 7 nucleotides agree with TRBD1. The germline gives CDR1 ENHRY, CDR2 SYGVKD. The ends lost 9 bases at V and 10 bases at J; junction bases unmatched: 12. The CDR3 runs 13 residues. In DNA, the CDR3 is TGTGCCATGATTGAGTCTACGGGACAGGAGCAGTTCTTC. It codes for CAMIESTGQEQFF.

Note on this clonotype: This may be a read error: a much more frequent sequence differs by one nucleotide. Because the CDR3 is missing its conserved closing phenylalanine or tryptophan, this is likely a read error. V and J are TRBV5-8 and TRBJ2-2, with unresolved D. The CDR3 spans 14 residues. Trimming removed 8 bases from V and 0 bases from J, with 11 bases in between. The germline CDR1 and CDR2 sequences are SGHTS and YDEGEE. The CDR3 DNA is TGTGCCAGTGGAGAGAACGCGAACACCGGGGAGCTGTTTTTA. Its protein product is CASGENANTGELFL.